A single sample is the source of the 10 T cell receptor beta chains below, sequenced in a study of response to subunit inactivated influenza vaccine. Using its own MiXCR run on the RT-PCR reads, TCRdb lists one record per CDR3 protein. Found here are just under 550,000 distinct CDR3 sequences, less than 25% of them singletons; the top ten hold approximately 2.9%. A further study also used this sample, focusing on T cells expressing NK-cell markers. That source adds: For TCR beta, cDNA was produced by 5'RACE template switching with UMIs.

The source was CD4+ T cells sorted from PBMCs, collected about 11 days after vaccination. These receptors were obtained from a man aged 45-60 years who received an inactivated influenza vaccine.

The chain links TRBV9 to TRBJ2-1; TRBD1 matches 8 bases. CDR3 length: 16 amino acids. The germline V gene encodes CDR1 SGDLS and CDR2 YYNGEE. V was clipped by 1 base and J by 2 bases; unmatched bases: 5. The CDR3 reads CASSVQDRAPYNEQFF. CDR3 nucleotides: TGTGCCAGCAGCGTACAGGACAGGGCACCCTACAATGAGCAGTTCTTC.

This chain joins TRBV5-1 and TRBJ1-4; the D is unclear. CDR3 length: 15 residues. V lost 3 bases, J lost 8 bases, and 17 bases lay in between. Per the germline V gene, CDR1 is SGHRS and CDR2 is YFSETQ. The DNA for the CDR3 is TGCGCCAGCAGCTCCACGCGCGGGCCTGGGGAAAAACTGTTTTTT. It is translated as CASSSTRGPGEKLFF.

The chain carries TRBV6-1 and TRBJ2-7, with D perhaps being TRBD1 or TRBD2 (5 bases each). V was pared by 6 bases and J by 2 bases, with 20 bases between. Germline CDR1 and CDR2: MNHNS and SASEGT. CDR3 length: 16 residues. The CDR3 coding sequence is TGTGCCAGCAGCCAACCCACCGTCCTGGGGGCCTACGAGCAGTACTTC. Encoded protein: CASSQPTVLGAYEQYF.

This clonotype was seen a handful of times. The chain joins TRBV15 to TRBJ2-2; 8 nucleotides line up with TRBD2. Trimming removed 0 bases from V and 5 bases from J; junction bases left unmatched: 8. This CDR3 spans 17 amino acids. CDR1 and CDR2 from the germline V gene are LNHNV and YYDKDF (reference sequence). CDR3 DNA: TGTGCCACCAGCAGAGATAGGAGCGGGAGAGGTACCGGGGAGCTGTTTTTT. As protein: CATSRDRSGRGTGELFF.

This chain joins TRBV5-5 and TRBJ2-3, with TRBD1 identical over 8 bases. The CDR3 extends over 16 amino acids. The germline CDR1 and CDR2 sequences are SGHKS and YYEKEE (reference sequence). V gave up 0 bases and J gave up 5 bases; unmatched junction bases: 8. The CDR3 spells CASSLGGGQGEDTQYF. The CDR3 nucleotides read TGTGCCAGCAGCTTGGGCGGAGGACAGGGAGAAGATACGCAGTATTTT.

CDR3: CASSLGVTSAKNIQYF. As DNA, the CDR3 is TGCGCCAGCAGCTTGGGGGTGACATCGGCCAAAAACATTCAGTACTTC. The V call is TRBV5-1, the J call TRBJ2-4, with D uncertain. The CDR3 loop spans 16 amino acids. Trimming cost V 0 bases and J 1 base, with 11 bases left between them. The V gene's germline CDR1 is SGHRS and CDR2 YFSETQ.

This clonotype was seen a handful of times. The rearrangement joins TRBV30 to TRBJ2-3; 8 positions agree with TRBD2. V was pared by 3 bases and J by 0 bases, with 2 bases of the junction left unmatched. Germline V lookup: CDR1 GTSNPN, CDR2 SVGIG (reference sequence). The CDR3 covers 14 residues. DNA of the CDR3: TGTGCCTGGAGGGGACTAGGGAGCACAGATACGCAGTATTTT. Translation: CAWRGLGSTDTQYF.

This clonotype was detected only a few times. CDR3 amino acids: CASSPGLAGDSPFF. The CDR3 DNA follows: TGTGCCAGCAGCCCGGGACTAGCGGGAGATTCTCCGTTCTTC. This chain connects TRBV28 to TRBJ2-1; 14 nucleotides line up with TRBD2. Trimming removed 6 bases from V and 15 bases from J; junction bases left unmatched: 10. Germline CDR1 reads MDHEN; CDR2 reads SYDVKM. The CDR3 has 14 amino acids.

The chain has TRBV7-9 and TRBJ1-1; 9 bases agree with TRBD1. The CDR3 has 13 amino acids. CDR1 is SEHNR, CDR2 FQNEAQ, per germline (reference sequence). With V trimmed by 7 bases and J by 1 base, 1 base remained unmatched. CDR3 loop: CASIQGANTEAFF. CDR3 sequence (DNA): TGTGCCAGCATACAGGGGGCGAACACTGAAGCTTTCTTT.

The chain is built from TRBV5-1 and TRBJ2-5; D gene unclear. This CDR3 is 22 amino acids long. CDR1 SGHRS and CDR2 YFSETQ come from the germline V gene. V dropped 1 base and J dropped 1 base, with 32 bases sitting between them. The CDR3 DNA reads TGCGCCAGCAGCTTGCTTAGGGCAAGAACCAACCATAAACTTGGCCGCCAAGAGACCCAGTACTTC. This translates into CASSLLRARTNHKLGRQETQYF.